This T cell receptor beta chain was identified in a study of vaccination effects on CD4 cells after COVID-19. Overall study findings and caveats: Only a few convalescent patients and no early post-infection timepoints featured in the study.

Comment on this clone: Its target is not known.

TCRdb keeps only in-frame clones here, not all; method: immunoSEQ multiplex PCR. The data contain about 32,000 clones, 72% of them singletons. In the ViraFEST assay, antigen-specific CD4+ clonotypes were identified by expansion after peptide-pool stimulation. CD4+ T cells were isolated after less than 13 days of culture. Two-dose vaccination with either BNT162b2 or mRNA-1273 was given to the participants. Germline-derived CDR1 and CDR2 are SGHRS and YFSETQ. Trimming cost V 4 bases and J 4 bases; bases outside gene matches: 5. The CDR3 is made up of 14 amino acids. This TCR was recovered from a human donor who received a COVID-19 vaccine. Sequencing used CD4+ T cells from PBMCs cultured with HCoV-229E spike peptides, obtained after COVID-19 vaccination. The chain is built from TRBV5-1 and TRBJ2-7, with 10 nucleotides matching TRBD1. The CDR3 sequence is CASSPGQGSYEQYF. The CDR3, as DNA: TGCGCCAGCAGCCCGGGACAGGGGTCGTACGAGCAGTACTTC.